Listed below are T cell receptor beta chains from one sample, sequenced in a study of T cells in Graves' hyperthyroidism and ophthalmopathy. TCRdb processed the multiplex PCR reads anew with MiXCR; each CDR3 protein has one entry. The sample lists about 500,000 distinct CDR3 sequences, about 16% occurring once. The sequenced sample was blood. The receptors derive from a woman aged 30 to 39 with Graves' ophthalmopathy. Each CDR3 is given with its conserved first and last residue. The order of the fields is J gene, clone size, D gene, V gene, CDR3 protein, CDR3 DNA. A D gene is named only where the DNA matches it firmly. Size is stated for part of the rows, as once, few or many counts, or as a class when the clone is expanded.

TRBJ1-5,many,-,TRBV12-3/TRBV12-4,CASSLRGSNQPQHF,TGTGCCAGCAGTCTTAGGGGTAGCAATCAGCCCCAGCATTTT
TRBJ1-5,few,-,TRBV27,CASSLYGAGNQPQHF,TGTGCCAGCAGTTTGTACGGGGCTGGCAATCAGCCCCAGCATTTT
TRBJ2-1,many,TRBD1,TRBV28,CASSIRGYSYNEQFF,TGTGCCAGCAGCATCAGGGGGTACTCCTACAATGAGCAGTTCTTC
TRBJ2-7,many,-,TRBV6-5,CASSSGYPYEQYF,TGTGCCAGCAGTTCAGGGTACCCCTACGAGCAGTACTTC
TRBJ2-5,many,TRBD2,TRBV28,CASRSAGERETQYF,TGTGCCAGCAGGTCTGCGGGAGAGAGAGAGACCCAGTACTTC
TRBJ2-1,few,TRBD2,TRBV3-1,CASTSSGRPTYNEQFF,TGTGCCAGCACCTCAAGCGGGAGGCCCACTTACAATGAGCAGTTCTTC
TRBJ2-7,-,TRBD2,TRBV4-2,CASSQESSGSNEQYF,TGTGCCAGCAGCCAAGAGTCTAGCGGGAGTAACGAGCAGTACTTC
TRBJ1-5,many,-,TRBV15,CATSANYNGPNQPQHF,TGTGCCACCAGCGCCAACTATAACGGGCCCAATCAGCCCCAGCATTTT
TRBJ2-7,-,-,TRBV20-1,CSAGGPFYEQYF,TGCAGTGCGGGCGGGCCCTTCTACGAGCAGTACTTC
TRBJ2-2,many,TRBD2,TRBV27,CASSFLAGGPGTGELFF,TGTGCCAGCAGTTTTCTAGCGGGAGGGCCGGGGACCGGGGAGCTGTTTTTT
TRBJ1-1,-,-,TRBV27,CASSLMAGANTEAFF,TGTGCCAGCAGTTTAATGGCAGGGGCGAACACTGAAGCTTTCTTT
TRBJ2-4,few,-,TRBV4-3,CASSRMYRTTLAKNIQYF,TGCGCCAGCAGCCGAATGTACCGGACCACACTAGCCAAAAACATTCAGTACTTC
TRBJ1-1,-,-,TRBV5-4,CASSHMKTGMRSTEAFF,TGTGCCAGCAGCCATATGAAAACAGGGATGCGTAGCACTGAAGCTTTCTTT
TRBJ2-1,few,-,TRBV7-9,CASSFLGGPSSYNEQFF,TGTGCCAGCAGCTTTCTCGGGGGACCCTCCTCCTACAATGAGCAGTTCTTC
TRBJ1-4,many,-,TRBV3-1,CASSHATSYNEKLFF,TGTGCCAGCAGCCATGCGACGAGTTATAATGAAAAACTGTTTTTT
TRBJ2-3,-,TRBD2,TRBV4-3,CASSARTSGSTDTQYF,TGCGCCAGCAGCGCGCGGACTAGCGGGAGCACAGATACGCAGTATTTT
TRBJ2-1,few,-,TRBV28,CASCGTPANEQFF,TGTGCCAGCTGTGGGACACCGGCTAATGAGCAGTTCTTC
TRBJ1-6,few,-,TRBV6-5,CASSSPPEDSPLHF,TGTGCCAGCAGTTCCCCCCCTGAAGATTCACCCCTCCACTTT
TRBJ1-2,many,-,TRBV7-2,CASSLVNYGYTF,TGTGCCAGCAGCTTAGTAAACTATGGCTACACCTTC
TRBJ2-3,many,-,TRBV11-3,CASSLDHSEDTQYF,TGTGCCAGCAGCTTAGATCATTCGGAAGATACGCAGTATTTT
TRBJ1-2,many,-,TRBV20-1,CSARENFSLNYGYTF,TGCAGTGCTAGGGAGAACTTCAGTCTTAACTATGGCTACACCTTC
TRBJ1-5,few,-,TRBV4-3,CASSQRWAAGNQPQHF,TGCGCCAGCAGCCAAAGGTGGGCAGCTGGGAATCAGCCCCAGCATTTT
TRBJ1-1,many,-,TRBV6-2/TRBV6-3,CASSYFGVGQNTEAFF,TGTGCCAGCAGTTACTTTGGGGTCGGTCAGAACACTGAAGCTTTCTTT
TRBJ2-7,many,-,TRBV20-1,CSAVDWQGQYF,TGCAGTGCTGTCGATTGGCAAGGGCAGTACTTC
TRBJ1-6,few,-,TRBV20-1,CSARDDGGRVSYNSPLHF,TGCAGTGCTAGAGATGACGGGGGCAGGGTATCATATAATTCACCCCTCCACTTT
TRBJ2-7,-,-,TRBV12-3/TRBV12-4,CASSWVTAYEQYF,TGTGCCAGCAGTTGGGTGACGGCCTACGAGCAGTACTTC
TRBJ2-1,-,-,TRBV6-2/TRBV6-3,CASSLQLRSEQFF,TGTGCCAGCAGTCTCCAACTCCGGAGTGAGCAGTTCTTC
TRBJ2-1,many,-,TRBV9,CASSVAGVNEQFF,TGTGCCAGCAGCGTAGCAGGGGTCAATGAGCAGTTCTTC
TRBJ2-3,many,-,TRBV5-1,CASSLEDSATDTQYF,TGCGCCAGCAGCTTGGAAGACTCCGCCACAGATACGCAGTATTTT
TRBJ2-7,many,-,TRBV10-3,CAIGRRTEQYF,TGTGCCATCGGTAGGAGAACCGAGCAGTACTTC
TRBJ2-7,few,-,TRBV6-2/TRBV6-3,CASSYSITLEQYF,TGTGCCAGCAGTTACTCGATAACACTCGAGCAGTACTTC
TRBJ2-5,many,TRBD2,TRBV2,CASPGTTQETQYF,TGTGCCAGCCCAGGGACTACACAAGAGACCCAGTACTTC
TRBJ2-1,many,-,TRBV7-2,CASSLAPSNEQFF,TGTGCCAGCAGCTTAGCCCCTAGCAATGAGCAGTTCTTC
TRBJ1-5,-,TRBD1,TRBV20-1,CSASTGTGGNQPQHF,TGCAGTGCTTCCACCGGGACAGGGGGCAATCAGCCCCAGCATTTT
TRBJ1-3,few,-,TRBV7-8,CASSLEVWGSGNTIYF,TGTGCCAGCAGCTTAGAGGTTTGGGGTTCTGGAAACACCATATATTTT
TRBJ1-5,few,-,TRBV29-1,CSVAKNGRDQPQHF,TGCAGCGTCGCCAAGAACGGCAGGGATCAGCCCCAGCATTTT
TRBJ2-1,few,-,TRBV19,CASSGRTVDNEQFF,TGTGCCAGTAGTGGGAGGACAGTTGACAATGAGCAGTTCTTC
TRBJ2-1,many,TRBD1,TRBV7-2,CASSLDRGRFNEQFF,TGTGCCAGCAGCTTAGACAGGGGGCGCTTCAATGAGCAGTTCTTC
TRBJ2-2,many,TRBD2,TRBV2,CASSRLAVGGELFF,TGTGCCAGCAGTCGACTAGCAGTTGGCGGGGAGCTGTTTTTT
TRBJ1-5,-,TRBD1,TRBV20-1,CSAKDRVEQPQHF,TGCAGTGCGAAGGACAGGGTTGAACAGCCCCAGCATTTT
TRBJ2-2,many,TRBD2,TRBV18,CASSPGLADTGELFF,TGTGCCAGCTCACCCGGACTAGCGGACACCGGGGAGCTGTTTTTT
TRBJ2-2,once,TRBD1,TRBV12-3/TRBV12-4,CASTPDRVWVTGELFF,TGTGCCAGCACCCCCGACAGGGTCTGGGTCACCGGGGAGCTGTTTTTT
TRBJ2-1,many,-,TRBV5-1,CASSLGLDEQFF,TGCGCCAGCAGCTTGGGGTTAGACGAGCAGTTCTTC
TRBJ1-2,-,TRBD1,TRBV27,CASSTRDRPYGYTF,TGTGCCAGCAGTACCCGGGACAGACCCTATGGCTACACCTTC
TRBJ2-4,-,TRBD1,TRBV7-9,CASSPRTGAKNIQYF,TGTGCCAGCAGCCCACGGACAGGGGCCAAAAACATTCAGTACTTC
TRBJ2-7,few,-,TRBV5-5,CATTFGLARTYEQYF,TGTGCCACTACGTTTGGACTGGCACGAACCTACGAGCAGTACTTC
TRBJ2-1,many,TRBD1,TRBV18,CASSPGQGARGEQFF,TGTGCCAGCTCACCAGGACAGGGGGCGCGAGGTGAGCAGTTCTTC
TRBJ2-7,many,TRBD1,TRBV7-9,CASSHPIDRGYEQYF,TGTGCCAGCAGCCACCCGATTGACAGGGGCTACGAGCAGTACTTC
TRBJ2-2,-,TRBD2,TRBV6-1,CASREGSPAGELFF,TGTGCCAGCCGGGAGGGGTCCCCGGCCGGGGAGCTGTTTTTT
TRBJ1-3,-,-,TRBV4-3,CASSQDRGATGNTIYF,TGCGCCAGCAGCCAAGATCGGGGGGCGACGGGAAACACCATATATTTT
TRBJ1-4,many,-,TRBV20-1,CSATFRFVSTNEKLFF,TGCAGTGCCACTTTTAGATTTGTATCAACTAATGAAAAACTGTTTTTT
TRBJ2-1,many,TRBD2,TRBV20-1,CSATKGGEGLSSYNEQFF,TGCAGTGCCACGAAGGGTGGGGAGGGCCTGAGCTCCTACAATGAGCAGTTCTTC
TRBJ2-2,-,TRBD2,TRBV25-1,CASSEAAAGTSGSGELFF,TGTGCCAGCAGTGAGGCTGCAGCCGGGACTAGTGGTTCCGGGGAGCTGTTTTTT
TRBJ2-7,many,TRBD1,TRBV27,CASRQTGDFWYEQYF,TGTGCCAGCAGACAAACAGGGGATTTTTGGTACGAGCAGTACTTC